The clone carrying this T cell receptor (beta chain) has only a few counts. Its target is not known. The sample originates from a study of identical twins. Regarding the study as a whole: The models gave estimates that fell short of the out-of-frame TCR alpha sharing seen in monozygotic twins.

TCRdb recomputed calls from the 5' RACE reads with MiXCR, one row per CDR3 protein. The table shows about 530,000 distinct CDR3 sequences, with over 12% occurring only once. This CDR3 region has 13 residues. Trimming left V 1 base short and J 3 bases short, with 4 bases between. The same sample was also used in a study of yellow fever vaccine responses in identical twins.

This receptor was identified in a woman between 18 and 30 years old in good health. V usage is TRBV12-3 or TRBV12-4 and J usage is TRBJ1-3, with D unresolved. The sample taken for sequencing was CD4+ T cells sorted from blood. CDR3 in DNA: TGTGCCAGCAGTTTAGGTTTTGGAAACACCATATATTTT. Translation: CASSLGFGNTIYF.